This entry describes one T cell receptor (beta chain). Using immunoSEQ multiplex PCR, the repertoire was profiled, and TCRdb retains in-frame clones only, with some absent. Found here are 95,000 to 150,000 clones, roughly 90% of them singletons; the top ten hold about 1.9%. These data belong to a study of blood T cell repertoires in COVID-19. Germline CDR1 SGDLS, CDR2 YYNGEE. V lost 4 bases, J lost 6 bases, and 17 bases lay in between. The CDR3 extends over 14 amino acids. The sequenced sample was peripheral blood. This TCR was recovered from a man aged 50 or older with COVID-19, enrolled during active disease. The rearrangement joins TRBV9 to TRBJ2-7; D is uncertain. The CDR3 protein is CASSSARSLGEQYF. CDR3 DNA: TGTGCCAGCAGCTCAGCAAGGAGTTTGGGCGAGCAGTACTTC.